This is a list of T cell receptor beta chains from one sample in a study of blood T cell repertoires in COVID-19. TCRdb's copy holds only in-frame clones and misses some; the assay was immunoSEQ multiplex PCR. The sample holds 150,000 to 200,000 clones; 80% to 90% are singletons and the top ten take over 9.5%. The sequencing sample was made of peripheral blood. The receptor source for this set is a human donor with active or convalescent COVID-19. The donor label of this sample is uncertain. The CDR3 runs from the conserved cysteine through the conserved F or W. D genes are given only for firm matches. Not all rows give a size; the values are once, few, many and, for expanded clones, a class.

>TRBV5-1|-|TRBJ2-2|once
TGCGCCAGCAGCTTGGTGGGGGCGCAGTCGACCGGGGAGCTGTTTTTT
CASSLVGAQSTGELFF
>TRBV10-3|TRBD1|TRBJ2-2|-
TGTGCCATCAGTACTCAACAGGGGTCTAACACCGGGGAGCTGTTTTTT
CAISTQQGSNTGELFF
>TRBV27|-|TRBJ1-2|-
TGTGCCAGCAGTTTCACAGGGCCCTATGGCTACACCTTC
CASSFTGPYGYTF
>TRBV21-1|-|TRBJ1-2|-
TGTGCCAGCAGCAAGACCGGACGGGAGAACTATGGCTACACCTTC
CASSKTGRENYGYTF
>TRBV5-1|TRBD2|TRBJ2-1|few
TGCGCCAGCAGTACCCCAGGGACTAGCGGGGGGTCCAATGAGCAGTTCTTC
CASSTPGTSGGSNEQFF
>TRBV7-3|TRBD2|TRBJ2-3|-
TGTGCCAGCAGCTTAACTGCCCCGAGCGGGGGGATAGATACGCAGTATTTT
CASSLTAPSGGIDTQYF
>TRBV2|-|TRBJ1-1|-
TGTGCCAGCAGTGAGCCTAAAGGGAGAAACACTGAAGCTTTCTTT
CASSEPKGRNTEAFF
>TRBV7-6|TRBD1|TRBJ2-1|once
TGTGCCAGCAGCAACCGACAGGGGGCGCGTTACAATGAGCAGTTCTTC
CASSNRQGARYNEQFF
>TRBV5-4|TRBD2|TRBJ2-1|once
TGTGCCAGCAGCAAAGGGACTAGCGGGGGCTCCTACAATGAGCAGTTCTTC
CASSKGTSGGSYNEQFF
>TRBV2|-|TRBJ1-2|-
TGTGCCAGCAGTGGGACACGGGACTATGGCTACACCTTC
CASSGTRDYGYTF
>TRBV4-3|-|TRBJ2-7|-
TGCGCCAGCAGCCAAGATGATCGGCGGGGCTACGAGCAGTACTTC
CASSQDDRRGYEQYF
>TRBV9|-|TRBJ1-1|-
TGTGCCAGCAGCTCTTTCGAGGGCGAAGCTTTCTTT
CASSSFEGEAFF
>TRBV7-3|TRBD2|TRBJ2-3|-
TGTGCCAGCAGCCGAAATAGCGGGGGCACAGATACGCAGTATTTT
CASSRNSGGTDTQYF
>TRBV19|-|TRBJ1-4|few
TGTGCCAGTATCTCCCGGACAGATGCAACTAATGAAAAACTGTTTTTT
CASISRTDATNEKLFF
>TRBV6-5|-|TRBJ1-4|-
TGTGCCAGCACCGTAAGGGACAACATGAATGAAAAACTGTTTTTT
CASTVRDNMNEKLFF
>TRBV28|-|TRBJ1-1|-
TGTGCCAGCAGTTTACGTTTTGAGGCTTTCTTT
CASSLRFEAFF
>TRBV13|-|TRBJ2-3|-
TGTGCCAGCTCTGAGGGGGAGGGCCGGGGAGATACGCAGTATTTT
CASSEGEGRGDTQYF
>TRBV6-1|-|TRBJ1-5|-
TGTGCCAGCAGTGAGAGTCGCAATCAGCCCCAGCATTTT
CASSESRNQPQHF
>TRBV5-4|TRBD2|TRBJ2-1|-
TGTGCCAGCAGCTACTCGCGGACTAGCGTTGACAATGAGCAGTTCTTC
CASSYSRTSVDNEQFF
>TRBV28|-|TRBJ1-4|-
TGTGCCAGCAGACCCTCCGGGGGGACCAATGAAAAACTGTTTTTT
CASRPSGGTNEKLFF